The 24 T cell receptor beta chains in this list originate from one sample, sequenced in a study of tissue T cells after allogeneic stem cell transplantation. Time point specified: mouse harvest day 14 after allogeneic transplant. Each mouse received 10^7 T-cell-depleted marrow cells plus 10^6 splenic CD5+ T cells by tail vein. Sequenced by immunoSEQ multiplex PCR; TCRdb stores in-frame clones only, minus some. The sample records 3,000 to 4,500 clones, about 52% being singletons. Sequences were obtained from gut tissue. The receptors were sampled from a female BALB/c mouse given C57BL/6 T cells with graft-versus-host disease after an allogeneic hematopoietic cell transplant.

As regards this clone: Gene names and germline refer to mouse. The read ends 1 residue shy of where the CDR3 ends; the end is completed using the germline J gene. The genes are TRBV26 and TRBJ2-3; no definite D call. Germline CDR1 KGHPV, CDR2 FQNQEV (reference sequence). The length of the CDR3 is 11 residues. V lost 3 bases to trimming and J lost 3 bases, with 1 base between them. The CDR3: CASSLAETLYF. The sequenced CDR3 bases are TGTGCCAGCAGTCTAGCAGAAACGCTGTAT.

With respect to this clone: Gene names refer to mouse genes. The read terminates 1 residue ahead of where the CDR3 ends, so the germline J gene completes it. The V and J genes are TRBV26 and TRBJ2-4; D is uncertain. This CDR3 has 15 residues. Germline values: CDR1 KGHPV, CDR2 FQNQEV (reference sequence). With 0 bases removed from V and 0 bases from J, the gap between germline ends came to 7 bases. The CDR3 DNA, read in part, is TGTGCCAGCAGTCTGTCCCCGACAAGTCAAAACACCTTGTAC. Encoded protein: CASSLSPTSQNTLY. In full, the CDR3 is CASSLSPTSQNTLYF. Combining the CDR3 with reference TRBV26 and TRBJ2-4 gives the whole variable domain NSKVIQTPRYLVKGQGQKAKMRCIPEKGHPVVFWYQQNKNNEFKFLINFQNQEVLQQIDMTEKRFSAECPSNSPCSLEIQSSEAGDSALYLCASSLSPTSQNTLYFGAGTRLSVL.

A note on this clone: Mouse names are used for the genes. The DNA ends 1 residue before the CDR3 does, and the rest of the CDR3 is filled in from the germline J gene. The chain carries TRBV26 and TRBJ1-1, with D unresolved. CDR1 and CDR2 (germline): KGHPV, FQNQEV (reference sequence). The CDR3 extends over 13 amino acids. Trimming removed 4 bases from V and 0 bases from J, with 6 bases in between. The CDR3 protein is CASSRQSNTEVFF. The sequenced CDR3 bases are TGTGCCAGCAGTCGACAATCAAACACAGAAGTCTTC. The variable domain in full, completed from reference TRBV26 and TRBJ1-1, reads NSKVIQTPRYLVKGQGQKAKMRCIPEKGHPVVFWYQQNKNNEFKFLINFQNQEVLQQIDMTEKRFSAECPSNSPCSLEIQSSEAGDSALYLCASSRQSNTEVFFGKGTRLTVV.

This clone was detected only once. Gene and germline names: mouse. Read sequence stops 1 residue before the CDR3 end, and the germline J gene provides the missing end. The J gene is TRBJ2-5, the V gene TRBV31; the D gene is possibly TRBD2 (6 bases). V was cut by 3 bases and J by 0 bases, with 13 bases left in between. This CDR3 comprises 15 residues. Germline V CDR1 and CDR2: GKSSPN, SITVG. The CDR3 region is CAWSELGLNQDTQYF. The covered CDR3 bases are TGTGCCTGGAGCGAACTGGGTCTTAACCAAGACACCCAGTAC.

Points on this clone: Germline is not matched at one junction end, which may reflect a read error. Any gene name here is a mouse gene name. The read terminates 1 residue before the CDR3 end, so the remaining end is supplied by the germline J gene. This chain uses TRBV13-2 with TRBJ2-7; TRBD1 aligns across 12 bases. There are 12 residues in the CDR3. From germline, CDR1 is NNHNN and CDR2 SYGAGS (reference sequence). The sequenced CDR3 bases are TGCCAGCGGTGGGACAGGGGGCTGGAACAGTAC. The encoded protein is CQRWDRGLEQY. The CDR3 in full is CQRWDRGLEQYF.

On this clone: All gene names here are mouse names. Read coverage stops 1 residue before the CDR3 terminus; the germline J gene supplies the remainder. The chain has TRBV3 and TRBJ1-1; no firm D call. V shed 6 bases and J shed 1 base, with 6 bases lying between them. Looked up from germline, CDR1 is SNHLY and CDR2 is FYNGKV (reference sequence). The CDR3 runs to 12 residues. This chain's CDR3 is CASRAGNTEVFF. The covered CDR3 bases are TGTGCCAGCAGGGCAGGGAACACAGAAGTCTTC. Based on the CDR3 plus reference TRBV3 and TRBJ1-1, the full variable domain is GPKVLQIPSHQIIDMGQMVTLNCDPVSNHLYFYWYKQILGQQMEFLVNFYNGKVMEKSKLFKDQFSVERPDGSYFTLKIQPTALEDSAVYFCASRAGNTEVFFGKGTRLTVV.

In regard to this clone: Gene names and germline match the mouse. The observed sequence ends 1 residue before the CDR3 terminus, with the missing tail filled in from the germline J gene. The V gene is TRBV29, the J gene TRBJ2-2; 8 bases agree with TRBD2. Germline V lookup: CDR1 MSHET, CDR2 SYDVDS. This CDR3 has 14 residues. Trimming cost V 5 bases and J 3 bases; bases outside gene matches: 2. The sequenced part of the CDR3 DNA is TGTGCTAGCAGTGGGGGGGCGCACACCGGGCAGCTCTAC. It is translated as CASSGGAHTGQLY. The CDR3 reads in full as CASSGGAHTGQLYF.

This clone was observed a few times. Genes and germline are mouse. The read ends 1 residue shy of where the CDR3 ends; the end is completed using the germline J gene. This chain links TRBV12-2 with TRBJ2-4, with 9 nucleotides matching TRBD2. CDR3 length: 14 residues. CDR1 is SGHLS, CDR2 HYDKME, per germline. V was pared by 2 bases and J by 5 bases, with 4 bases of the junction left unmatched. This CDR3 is CASSQDWGRNTLYF. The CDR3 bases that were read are TGTGCCAGCTCTCAAGACTGGGGGAGAAACACCTTGTAC.

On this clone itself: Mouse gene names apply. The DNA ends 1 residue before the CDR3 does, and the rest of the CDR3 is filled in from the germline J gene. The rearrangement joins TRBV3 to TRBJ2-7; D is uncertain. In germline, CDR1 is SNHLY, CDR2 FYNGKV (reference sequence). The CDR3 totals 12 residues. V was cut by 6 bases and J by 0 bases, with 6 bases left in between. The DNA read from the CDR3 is TGTGCCAGCAGTCAGAGCTCCTATGAACAGTAC. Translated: CASSQSSYEQY. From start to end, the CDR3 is CASSQSSYEQYF.

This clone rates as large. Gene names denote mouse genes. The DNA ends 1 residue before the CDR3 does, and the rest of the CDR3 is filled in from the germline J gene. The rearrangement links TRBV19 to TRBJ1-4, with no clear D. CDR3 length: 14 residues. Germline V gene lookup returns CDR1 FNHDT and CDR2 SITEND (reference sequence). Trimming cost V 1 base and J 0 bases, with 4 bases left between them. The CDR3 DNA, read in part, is TGTGCCAGCAGTATACAGGTTTCCAACGAAAGATTATTT. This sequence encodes CASSIQVSNERLF. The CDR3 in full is CASSIQVSNERLFF.

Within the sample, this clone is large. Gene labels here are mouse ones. The CDR3 region is CASSPGLGDSGQLYF. The covered CDR3 bases are TGTGCCAGCTCTCCGGGACTGGGGGATTCCGGGCAGCTCTAC. The V call is TRBV12-1, the J call TRBJ2-2; TRBD2 agrees at 11 bases. The read stops 1 residue short of the end of the CDR3; the missing end is completed from the germline J gene. This CDR3 contains 15 residues. The trim removed 2 bases at V and 6 bases at J, leaving 4 bases unmatched. The germline V gene has CDR1 SGHSN and CDR2 HYEKVE.

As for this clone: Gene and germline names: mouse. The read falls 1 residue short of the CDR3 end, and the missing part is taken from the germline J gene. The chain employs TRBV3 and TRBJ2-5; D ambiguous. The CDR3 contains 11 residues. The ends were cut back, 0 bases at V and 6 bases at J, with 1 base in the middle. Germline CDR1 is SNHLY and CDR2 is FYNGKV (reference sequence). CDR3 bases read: TGTGCCAGCAGCTTAGCCGACACCCAGTAC. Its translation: CASSLADTQY. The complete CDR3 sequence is CASSLADTQYF.

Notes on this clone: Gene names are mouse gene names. The CDR3 region is CASSLVGANTEVFF. CDR3 DNA, as far as it was read: TGTGCAAGCAGCTTAGTGGGTGCAAACACAGAAGTCTTC. The chain joins TRBV16 to TRBJ1-1; D uncertain. The sequenced fragment ends 1 residue before the CDR3 boundary, so the rest is inferred from the germline J gene. Germline CDR1 reads SGHSA; CDR2 reads FRNQAP. Trimming took off 1 base at V and 0 bases at J, with 6 bases between the two ends. The CDR3 totals 14 residues.

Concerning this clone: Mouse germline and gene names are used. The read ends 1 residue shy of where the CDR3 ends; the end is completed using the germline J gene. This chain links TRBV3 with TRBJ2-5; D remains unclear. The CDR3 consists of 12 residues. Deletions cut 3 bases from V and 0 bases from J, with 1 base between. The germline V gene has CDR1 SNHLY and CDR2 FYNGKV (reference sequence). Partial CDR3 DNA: TGTGCCAGCAGCTTTAACCAAGACACCCAGTAC. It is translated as CASSFNQDTQY. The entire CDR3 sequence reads CASSFNQDTQYF.

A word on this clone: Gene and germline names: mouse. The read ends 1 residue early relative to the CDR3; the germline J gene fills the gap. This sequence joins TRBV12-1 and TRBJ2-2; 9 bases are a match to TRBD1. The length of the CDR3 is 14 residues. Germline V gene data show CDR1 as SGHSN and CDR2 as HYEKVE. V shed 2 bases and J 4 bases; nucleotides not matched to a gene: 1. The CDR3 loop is CASSPGQGTGQLYF. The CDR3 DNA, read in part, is TGTGCCAGCTCTCCGGGACAGGGCACCGGGCAGCTCTAC.

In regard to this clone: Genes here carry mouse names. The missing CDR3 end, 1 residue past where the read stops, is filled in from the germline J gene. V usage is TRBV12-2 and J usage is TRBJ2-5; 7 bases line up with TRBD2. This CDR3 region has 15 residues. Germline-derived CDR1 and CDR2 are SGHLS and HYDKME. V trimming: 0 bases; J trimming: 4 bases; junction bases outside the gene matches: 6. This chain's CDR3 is CASSLEPWGKDTQYF. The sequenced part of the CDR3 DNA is TGTGCCAGCTCTCTCGAACCCTGGGGGAAAGACACCCAGTAC.

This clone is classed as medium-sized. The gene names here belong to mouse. The CDR3 DNA, read in part, is TGTGCCAGCAGTGAAAGGGACAGGGTCGCTGAGCAGTTC. Translation: CASSERDRVAEQF. Given in full, the CDR3 is CASSERDRVAEQFF. The rearrangement uses TRBV13-3 and TRBJ2-1; 9 positions match TRBD1. The read comes to an end 1 residue before the CDR3 does, leaving the germline J gene to fill in the end. J was trimmed by 7 bases and V by 2 bases; bases with no gene match: 4. The CDR3 length is 14 residues. Germline assignment: CDR1 NNHDY and CDR2 SYVADS.

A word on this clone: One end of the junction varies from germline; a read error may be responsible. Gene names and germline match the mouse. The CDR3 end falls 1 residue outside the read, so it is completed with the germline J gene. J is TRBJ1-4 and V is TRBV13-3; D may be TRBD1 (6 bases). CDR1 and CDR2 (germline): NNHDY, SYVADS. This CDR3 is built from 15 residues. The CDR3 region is CASGDLDRSNERLFF. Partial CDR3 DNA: TGTGCCAGCGGTGACCTGGACAGATCCAACGAAAGATTATTT.

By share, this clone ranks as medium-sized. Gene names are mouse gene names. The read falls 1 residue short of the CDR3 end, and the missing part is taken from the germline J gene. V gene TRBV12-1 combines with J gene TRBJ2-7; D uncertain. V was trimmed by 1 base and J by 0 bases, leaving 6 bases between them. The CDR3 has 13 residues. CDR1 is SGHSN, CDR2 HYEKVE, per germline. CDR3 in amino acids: CASSLPSSYEQYF. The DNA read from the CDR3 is TGTGCCAGCTCTCTGCCGAGCTCCTATGAACAGTAC.

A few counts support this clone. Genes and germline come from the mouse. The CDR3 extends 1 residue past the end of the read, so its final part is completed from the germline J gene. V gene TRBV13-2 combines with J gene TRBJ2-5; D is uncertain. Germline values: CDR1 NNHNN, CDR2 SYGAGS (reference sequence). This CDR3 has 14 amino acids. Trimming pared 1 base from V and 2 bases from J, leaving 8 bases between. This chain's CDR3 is CASGDSGLQDTQYF. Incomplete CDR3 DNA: TGTGCCAGCGGTGATTCTGGCCTCCAAGACACCCAGTAC.

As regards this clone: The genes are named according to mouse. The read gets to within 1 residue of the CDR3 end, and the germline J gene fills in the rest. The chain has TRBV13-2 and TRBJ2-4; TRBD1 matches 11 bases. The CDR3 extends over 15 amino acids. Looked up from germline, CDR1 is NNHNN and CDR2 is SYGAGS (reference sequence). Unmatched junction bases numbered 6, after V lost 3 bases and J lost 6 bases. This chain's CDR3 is CASGGGTGGRNTLYF. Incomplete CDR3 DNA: TGTGCCAGCGGTGGAGGGACAGGGGGGCGGAACACCTTGTAC.

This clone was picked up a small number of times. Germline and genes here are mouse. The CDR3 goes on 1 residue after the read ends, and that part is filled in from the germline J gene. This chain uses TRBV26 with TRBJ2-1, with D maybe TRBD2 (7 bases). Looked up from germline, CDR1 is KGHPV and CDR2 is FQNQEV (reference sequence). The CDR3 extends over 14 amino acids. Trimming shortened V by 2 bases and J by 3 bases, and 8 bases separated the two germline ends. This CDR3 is CASSLGGLYAEQFF. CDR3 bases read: TGTGCCAGCAGTCTGGGGGGGCTCTATGCTGAGCAGTTC. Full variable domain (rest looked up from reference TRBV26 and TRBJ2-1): NSKVIQTPRYLVKGQGQKAKMRCIPEKGHPVVFWYQQNKNNEFKFLINFQNQEVLQQIDMTEKRFSAECPSNSPCSLEIQSSEAGDSALYLCASSLGGLYAEQFFGPGTRLTVL.

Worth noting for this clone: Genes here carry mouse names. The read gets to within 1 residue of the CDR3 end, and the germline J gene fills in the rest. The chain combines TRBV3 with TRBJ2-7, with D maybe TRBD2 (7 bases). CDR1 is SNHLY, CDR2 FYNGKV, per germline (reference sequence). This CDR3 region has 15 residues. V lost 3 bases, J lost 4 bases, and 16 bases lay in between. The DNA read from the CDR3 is TGTGCCAGCAGCTTGAGGGGGGCCGCCCTTTATGAACAGTAC. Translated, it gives CASSLRGAALYEQY. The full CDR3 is CASSLRGAALYEQYF.

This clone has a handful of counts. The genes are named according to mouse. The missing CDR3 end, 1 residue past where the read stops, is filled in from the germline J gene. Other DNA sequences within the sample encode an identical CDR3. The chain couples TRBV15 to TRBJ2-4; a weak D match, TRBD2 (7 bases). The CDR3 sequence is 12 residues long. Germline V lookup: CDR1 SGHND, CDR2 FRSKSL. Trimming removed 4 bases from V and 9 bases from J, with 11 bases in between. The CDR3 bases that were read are TGTGCCAGCAGTTCGGGGGGCGAGACCTTGTAC. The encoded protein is CASSSGGETLY. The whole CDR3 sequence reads CASSSGGETLYF.